The rows below give T cell receptor beta chains drawn from one sample of a study of metastatic and nonmetastatic thyroid tumors. With MiXCR, TCRdb called clones anew from the PCR reads. The sample records 55,000 to 75,000 clones, roughly 18% being singletons. Sequenced material: blood. These receptors came from a female donor with papillary thyroid cancer or a benign thyroid nodule (not recorded which). Some clones in this sample may be carry-over from other donors' samples. The CDR3 runs from the conserved cysteine through the conserved F or W. The D gene is left open where the match is weak. Some rows mark clone size as missing; the rest say once, few, many or name a class of expanded clone.

cdr3_aa cdr3_nt j_call d_call v_call clone_size cdr3_length
CSAISAQGYEQYF TGCAGTGCTATCTCCGCTCAGGGCTACGAGCAGTACTTC TRBJ2-7 NA TRBV20-1 NA 13
CSARDQTSGLSEQYF TGCAGTGCTAGAGATCAGACTAGCGGCCTCTCCGAGCAGTACTTC TRBJ2-7 TRBD2 TRBV20-1 many 15
CASSSGVAGVPYEQYF TGTGCCAGCAGTTCGGGGGTAGCGGGAGTCCCCTACGAGCAGTACTTC TRBJ2-7 TRBD2 TRBV27 medium-sized 16
CASSETGLYEQYF TGCGCCAGCAGTGAGACCGGACTTTACGAGCAGTACTTC TRBJ2-7 NA TRBV10-1 many 13
CATGGGLLYNEQFF TGTGCCACCGGCGGGGGGCTCCTCTACAATGAGCAGTTCTTC TRBJ2-1 TRBD2 TRBV7-3 many 14
CASSSQLDRETQYF TGTGCCAGCAGCTCCCAGTTGGATAGAGAGACCCAGTACTTC TRBJ2-5 NA TRBV11-2 NA 14
CASSAYLFGEQYF TGTGCCAGCAGTGCTTATCTCTTCGGCGAGCAGTACTTC TRBJ2-7 NA TRBV12-3/TRBV12-4 many 13
CASSVVDYRDTQYF TGTGCCAGCAGCGTAGTCGACTATAGGGATACGCAGTATTTT TRBJ2-3 NA TRBV9 many 14
CAISEPGGYEQYF TGTGCCATCAGTGAGCCAGGGGGCTACGAGCAGTACTTC TRBJ2-7 TRBD1 TRBV10-3 many 13
CASSFGGGEQFF TGTGCCAGCAGTTTCGGGGGGGGTGAGCAGTTCTTC TRBJ2-1 TRBD2 TRBV28 many 12
CASSAYYEQYF TGTGCCAGCAGTGCCTACTACGAGCAGTACTTC TRBJ2-7 NA TRBV28 NA 11
CASSPLTGSYEQYF TGTGCCAGCAGCCCCCTGACCGGGAGCTACGAGCAGTACTTC TRBJ2-7 NA TRBV3-1 many 14
CAISGDGEKEQYF TGTGCCATCAGTGGGGACGGAGAGAAGGAGCAGTACTTC TRBJ2-7 NA TRBV10-3 many 13
CASSFHRTGYSTDTQYF TGTGCCAGCAGTTTCCATAGGACAGGGTATAGCACAGATACGCAGTATTTT TRBJ2-3 TRBD1 TRBV12-3/TRBV12-4 many 17
CASSEWEAAIVRNQPQHF TGCGCCAGCAGTGAGTGGGAGGCGGCAATAGTTCGCAATCAGCCCCAGCATTTT TRBJ1-5 NA TRBV10-2 many 18
CASSSAMGGTYEQYF TGTGCCAGCAGCTCAGCGATGGGGGGCACCTACGAGCAGTACTTC TRBJ2-7 NA TRBV11-3 NA 15
CASSPIQGENTGELFF TGTGCCAGCTCACCAATACAGGGGGAGAACACCGGGGAGCTGTTTTTT TRBJ2-2 TRBD1 TRBV18 many 16
CASSPLGLLDYTF TGTGCCAGCAGCCCCCTCGGATTGCTGGATTACACCTTC TRBJ1-2 NA TRBV7-9 many 13
CASSTKFRDRDTGELFF TGTGCCAGCAGCACAAAGTTCCGGGACAGAGACACCGGGGAGCTGTTTTTT TRBJ2-2 TRBD1 TRBV11-1 many 17
CASSLSGIAKNIQYF TGTGCCAGCAGTTTATCGGGAATAGCCAAAAACATTCAGTACTTC TRBJ2-4 NA TRBV27 many 15
CASSLEGVVSYNEQFF TGCGCCAGCAGCTTGGAGGGGGTAGTCTCCTACAATGAGCAGTTCTTC TRBJ2-1 NA TRBV5-1 many 16
CASSLVGQTYEQYF TGTGCCAGTAGTTTAGTTGGACAGACCTACGAGCAGTACTTC TRBJ2-7 NA TRBV19 few 14
CASSSRTGPGYTF TGTGCCAGCAGTTCCCGGACAGGCCCTGGCTACACCTTC TRBJ1-2 TRBD1 TRBV6-1 many 13
CASSPGTGGRETQYF TGTGCCAGCAGCCCCGGGACAGGGGGAAGGGAGACACAGTACTTC TRBJ2-5 TRBD1 TRBV11-1 once 15
CASSQGQGGQPQHF TGTGCCAGCAGCCAAGGACAGGGAGGTCAGCCCCAGCATTTT TRBJ1-5 TRBD1 TRBV4-2 NA 14
CASSWGEEGNEQFF TGTGCCAGCAGCTGGGGGGAGGAAGGGAATGAGCAGTTCTTC TRBJ2-1 NA TRBV11-2 NA 14
CASSSGGQNTGELFF TGTGCCAGCAGTTCAGGGGGCCAGAACACCGGGGAGCTGTTTTTT TRBJ2-2 TRBD1 TRBV27 many 15
CASSPGGVRLNVGGYTF TGTGCCAGCAGCCCTGGGGGGGTTAGGTTGAACGTTGGTGGCTACACCTTC TRBJ1-2 NA TRBV12-3/TRBV12-4 many 17
CRAGTSGGDTQYF TGCAGGGCCGGGACTAGCGGGGGGGATACGCAGTATTTT TRBJ2-3 TRBD2 TRBV20-1 NA 13
CASSNSEVNTEAFF TGTGCCAGCAGCAACTCGGAAGTGAACACTGAAGCTTTCTTT TRBJ1-1 NA TRBV11-3 many 14
CASSSGGSNQPQHF TGTGCCAGCAGCTCCGGGGGTAGCAATCAGCCCCAGCATTTT TRBJ1-5 NA TRBV11-2 many 14
CASSPDRGFEKLFF TGTGCCAGCAGCCCGGACAGGGGGTTCGAAAAACTGTTTTTT TRBJ1-4 TRBD1 TRBV14 many 14
CASSRQGPYEQYF TGTGCCAGCAGCCGACAGGGGCCCTACGAGCAGTACTTC TRBJ2-7 TRBD1 TRBV27 NA 13
CASSQRVNYGYTF TGTGCCAGCAGCCAAAGAGTGAACTATGGCTACACCTTC TRBJ1-2 NA TRBV3-1 many 13
CASRGSEPNYGYTF TGTGCCAGCAGGGGGTCGGAACCTAACTATGGCTACACCTTC TRBJ1-2 NA TRBV5-4 many 14
CASSLSGRGQETQYF TGCGCCAGCAGCTTGTCAGGGAGGGGACAAGAGACCCAGTACTTC TRBJ2-5 TRBD2 TRBV5-1 many 15
CASSALATNTGELFF TGTGCCAGCAGCGCCCTAGCGACGAACACCGGGGAGCTGTTTTTT TRBJ2-2 NA TRBV7-3 many 15
CAGRDRMNTEAFF TGTGCCGGTAGGGACAGAATGAACACTGAAGCTTTCTTT TRBJ1-1 TRBD1 TRBV30 NA 13
CASSLGPREETQYF TGTGCCAGCAGCTTGGGACCGCGGGAAGAGACCCAGTACTTC TRBJ2-5 NA TRBV6-1 many 14
CASRPRENFAEAFF TGTGCCAGCAGGCCCAGGGAAAATTTCGCTGAAGCTTTCTTT TRBJ1-1 NA TRBV12-3/TRBV12-4 many 14
CASKNSWQGRFNGYTF TGTGCCAGTAAGAACTCGTGGCAGGGGAGATTCAATGGCTACACCTTC TRBJ1-2 NA TRBV19 many 16
CASSWDRAQASYEQYF TGCGCCAGCAGCTGGGACCGGGCCCAGGCCTCCTACGAGCAGTACTTC TRBJ2-7 NA TRBV5-1 NA 16
CAWSPREGWTVSPLHF TGTGCCTGGAGTCCACGAGAGGGTTGGACCGTTTCACCCCTCCACTTT TRBJ1-6 NA TRBV30 many 16